This T cell receptor beta chain was captured in a study of T cells in Graves' hyperthyroidism and ophthalmopathy. This clonotype came up a few times. Researchers amplified the TCR beta CDR3 regions from RNA transcripts. During a first-round RT-PCR of the TCR CDR3, the HTBI primer set was used. TCRdb recomputed calls from the multiplex PCR reads with MiXCR, one row per CDR3 protein. This table holds hundreds of thousands of distinct CDR3 sequences, roughly 50% found once. Germline CDR1 is SEHNR and CDR2 is FQNEAQ (reference sequence). V was cut by 3 bases and J by 1 base, with 18 bases left in between. There are 17 residues in the CDR3.

The V gene is TRBV7-9, the J gene TRBJ1-1; maybe TRBD1 (6 bases). This TCR derives from a woman between 18 and 29 years old with Graves' hyperthyroidism. The sequenced material came from peripheral blood or thyroid tissue (not recorded which). CDR3 DNA: TGTGCCAGCAGCTTGCTCGGGGGGCGCGGAGGGAACACTGAAGCTTTCTTT. Amino acids: CASSLLGGRGGNTEAFF.